The T cell receptor beta chain under discussion was sequenced for a study of blood T cell repertoires in COVID-19 (TCRdb year 2020). For the wider study: Collaborator samples came from the United States, Italy and Spain and covered acute and convalescent phases of COVID-19. The material from the prospective study consisted of cDNA or gDNA derived from T cells, B-cell-depleted T cells, or PBMCs. Subjects who had been exposed to COVID-19, were actively infected with it, or had recovered from it provided the deeply sampled blood TCRbeta repertoires that made up the dataset. The repertoires were made available in a free public database intended to serve as a resource for research on the immune response to SARS-CoV-2. The samples were drawn from the first 160 participants of the ongoing ImmuneRACE study and from 950 to 1,500 subjects provided by 6 global collaborators. A de-identified subject ID, COVID-19 status, age in years and sex were almost always included in the sample metadata. Where available, HLA class I and class II types were taken from metadata supplied by the sample provider and were not determined by assay-based typing. Paper-wide results and their limitations: The quantity of clinical and demographic metadata differed by source and by participant and was supplied without curation.

This clone was seen just once. What this receptor recognizes is not known. Base qualities are not at hand, and no much larger clone is one base apart. Collaborating institutions collected whole blood in K2EDTA tubes following their own protocols. For TCRbeta analysis, collaborators shipped samples as frozen whole blood, isolated PBMCs, or DNA extracted from either of those sample types. V loses 5 bases, J loses 0 bases, and the germline ends lie 8 bases apart. The CDR3 numbers 14 residues from cysteine through phenylalanine. Just the 42-base CDR3 DNA is kept, in frame starting at base 1. Per the germline V gene, KGHDR is the CDR1 and SFDVKD is the CDR2. TCRbeta CDR3 regions were amplified from genomic DNA using the immunoSEQ Assay, a bias-controlled multiplex PCR. The paper's data handling went like this. The number of nucleated cells in each sample was estimated by amplification of reference gene primers within the assay. Sequence reads were collapsed and filtered to measure the absolute abundance of every unique TCRbeta CDR3 rearrangement. For each sample, productive Simpson clonality was calculated by taking the square root of Simpson's diversity index across productive rearrangements. Imported from immuneACCESS, the table was reduced by TCRdb to in-frame sequences with V and J called. These copies leave out some clones; in studies compared against another copy, an unresolved V gene accounts for under half, and the cause of the remainder is not known. Clone size and the V and J calls come from that table; the DNA yielded D and trimming. The sample contains about 210,000 clones, around 80% of them found a single time. The ten largest clones represent more than 7% of the sample.

Sequencing input: peripheral blood. The chain employs TRBV24-1 and TRBJ2-3; TRBD1 is possibly the D segment (5 matching bases). The TCR originated in a woman in her 70s with acute or convalescent COVID-19. The nucleotides read TGTGCCACCAGTGGCAGGGCTAGCACAGATACGCAGTATTTT. It is translated as CATSGRASTDTQYF.